Sequencing of this T cell receptor beta chain was carried out in a study of cytomegalovirus exposure and HLA in healthy donors (dated by TCRdb to 2015 to 2018). About the investigation overall: A later analysis indicated that the 95 to 150 validation repertoires were generated on the platform also employed for the 700 or so repertoires of the first cohort. The study was designed to test whether signatures of past pathogen exposure could be identified by cataloging public T cell receptors. A separate validation cohort of over 95 different subjects was used in addition to the approximately 610-subject first cohort. To predict cytomegalovirus infection status, the study combined high-throughput TCR immunosequencing, statistical association of individual TCRs with disease status, and machine learning. Broad study findings and their caveats: A later analysis had no HLA typing for the validation cohort, so co-occurrence there was scored across all 130 or so repertoires. The classifier was reported to diagnose cytomegalovirus status with high specificity and sensitivity in both the original cohort and the validation cohort. Most TCR sequences were seen in very few donors, while some public TCRs were found in many individuals. Subsequent analysis determined that TCRs grouped into clusters in the first cohort also showed a tendency toward co-occurrence across the roughly 130 validation repertoires, and about 93% of cluster scores exceeded 0. A few of the identified cytomegalovirus-associated TCR beta chains were confirmed in vitro to be specific for cytomegalovirus antigens. It was suggested by the authors that the approach could potentially be generalized to other disease states and immunological phenotypes. The study gave a list of under 200 TCR beta chains associated with cytomegalovirus.

The junction shows trimming of 5 bases on V and 7 bases on J, and the gene matches do not reach 6 bases of it. The CDR3 contains 15 residues, cysteine and phenylalanine counted. The sequence is cut down to CDR3 DNA, 45 bases in frame from base 1. According to the germline V gene (reference sequence), CDR1 reads MNHEY and CDR2 reads SMNVEV. Concerning this clone: This receptor's antigen is unknown. No clone much larger than this one lies a single base away; base qualities are absent.

Libraries were constructed by the immunoSEQ multiplex PCR assay. As for the original processing: To diagnose cytomegalovirus status from the catalog of TCR beta chain sequences, a statistical classification framework was built. The table was pulled from immuneACCESS by TCRdb, which kept in-frame rearrangements only. Such tables lose some clones; where checked, under half of the loss comes from unresolved V genes, and the rest has no known cause. D and trimming were read from the DNA, whereas the V and J calls and clone size are those reported in that table. Here the sample has 95,000 to 150,000 clones; around nine tenths occur a single time. In total, the top ten clones hold about 6% of the sample. Separate from the roughly 630-subject first cohort, the validation cohort of roughly 110 subjects was the group to which the donors belonged.

The specimen sequenced was PBMCs. The V and J segments used are TRBV27 and TRBJ2-1, with TRBD2 identical over 12 junction bases. The TCR sequence derives from a woman under 30 in good health and CMV-seropositive. The nucleotide sequence reads as follows: TGTGCCAGCAGTACCGGGACTAGCGGGTATAATGAGCAGTTCTTC. This is translated as CASSTGTSGYNEQFF.